The 31 T cell receptor beta chains presented below share a single source sample, sequenced in a study of T cell responses to AZD1222 COVID-19 vaccine. Here immunoSEQ multiplex PCR was the method, and the copy in TCRdb shows in-frame clones only, minus some. The data contain about 150,000 clones, more than 85% of them singletons. Sequenced material: peripheral blood, taken 28 days after the second AZD1222 dose. The receptors here all came from an adult who received the AZD1222 COVID-19 vaccine.

This rearrangement joins TRBV18 to TRBJ2-3; 13 bases agree with TRBD2. From germline, CDR1 is KGHSH and CDR2 LQKENI. The CDR3 runs to 19 residues. The J segment lost 6 bases and the V segment lost 3 bases, leaving 15 bases of the junction unmatched. Written as DNA, the CDR3 is TGTGCCAGCTCACCCCTTCCACCGACTAGCGGGGGGACCACGGATACGCAGTATTTT. Translated, it gives CASSPLPPTSGGTTDTQYF.

This chain uses TRBV7-8 with TRBJ2-1; 8 bases are shared with TRBD1. The CDR3 spans 13 residues. J was trimmed by 6 bases and V by 5 bases; bases with no gene match: 3. Germline values: CDR1 SGHVS, CDR2 FQNEAQ. The CDR3 sequence is CASSGQGGNEQFF. Here the CDR3 DNA reads TGTGCCAGCAGCGGACAGGGCGGCAATGAGCAGTTCTTC.

A few counts support this clone. The chain combines TRBV27 with TRBJ2-2, with a possible D match to TRBD2 (5 bases). Germline loops: CDR1 MNHEY, CDR2 SMNVEV (reference sequence). V was cut by 6 bases and J by 5 bases, with 16 bases left in between. There are 15 residues in the CDR3. This CDR3 is CASSYTLGGTGELFF. The CDR3 coding sequence is TGTGCCAGCAGCTACACCCTAGGCGGGACCGGGGAGCTGTTTTTT.

This chain connects TRBV5-1 to TRBJ2-7; TRBD2 aligns across 9 bases. This CDR3 contains 15 residues. The germline V gene encodes CDR1 SGHRS and CDR2 YFSETQ. The trim removed 4 bases at V and 1 base at J, leaving 6 bases unmatched. The CDR3 is CASSPTSGFSYEQYF. CDR3 nucleotides: TGCGCCAGCAGCCCTACTAGCGGGTTTTCCTACGAGCAGTACTTC.

DNA of the CDR3: TGCGCCAGCAGCTTGGCCGGACAGACAGATTCACCCCTCCACTTT. It codes for CASSLAGQTDSPLHF. The V and J genes are TRBV5-1 and TRBJ1-6, with D tentatively TRBD1 (6 bases). The CDR3 contains 15 residues. Trimming removed 0 bases at V and 8 bases at J, with 12 bases between. Germline V CDR1 and CDR2: SGHRS, YFSETQ.

The V gene is TRBV28, the J gene TRBJ2-3, with TRBD2 identical over 9 bases. This CDR3 has 14 residues. Looked up from germline, CDR1 is MDHEN and CDR2 is SYDVKM. Germline trimming cut 4 bases from V and 7 bases from J; bases unmatched to any gene: 6. The DNA for the CDR3 is TGTGCCAGCAGTTCCGGACTAGCGAGGAATACGCAGTATTTT. Its translation: CASSSGLARNTQYF.

This sequence joins TRBV2 and TRBJ2-2; tentatively, D is TRBD1 (6 bases). The CDR3 covers 13 residues. Deletions cut 5 bases from V and 7 bases from J, with 11 bases between. Germline-derived CDR1 and CDR2 are SNHLY and FYNNEI. This CDR3 reads CASSTGPNGELFF. The CDR3 DNA is TGTGCCAGCAGTACAGGGCCGAACGGGGAGCTGTTTTTT.

V is TRBV6-5 and J is TRBJ1-1; tentative D call: TRBD1 (6 bases). The CDR3 is 13 amino acids. Per the germline V gene, CDR1 is MNHEY and CDR2 is SVGAGI. The DNA for the CDR3 is TGTGCGACCCTCGGCAGGGGCTTGACTGAAGCTTTCTTT. Its translation: CATLGRGLTEAFF.

The V call is TRBV14, the J call TRBJ2-2, with D possibly being TRBD2 (6 bases). The CDR3 contains 16 residues. Germline-derived CDR1 and CDR2 are SGHDN and FVKESK. Trimming cost V 1 base and J 4 bases, with 13 bases left between them. The CDR3 sequence: CASSQVGRLVTGELFF. The DNA of the CDR3 is TGTGCCAGCAGCCAAGTAGGGAGACTAGTCACCGGGGAGCTGTTTTTT.

The V and J genes are TRBV2 and TRBJ2-7, with 7 bases lining up with TRBD1. Germline V CDR1 and CDR2: SNHLY, FYNNEI. V shed 6 bases and J 2 bases; nucleotides not matched to a gene: 13. The CDR3 covers 16 residues. The CDR3 sequence is CASSHTTGDDTYEQYF. In DNA form, the CDR3 reads TGTGCCAGCAGCCACACTACAGGGGACGACACCTACGAGCAGTACTTC.

The rearrangement joins TRBV9 to TRBJ1-1; D is unclear. CDR3 size: 13 residues. CDR1 and CDR2 from the germline V gene are SGDLS and YYNGEE. V lost 0 bases, J lost 5 bases, and 8 bases lay in between. The CDR3 DNA reads as TGTGCCAGCAGCGTAGTCGTGGGTACTGAAGCTTTCTTT. This translates into CASSVVVGTEAFF.

The V gene is TRBV9, the J gene TRBJ2-5, with D possibly matching TRBD1 (6 bases). Trimming took 0 bases from V and 5 from J, leaving 14 bases between them. The CDR3 totals 15 residues. Germline V lookup: CDR1 SGDLS, CDR2 YYNGEE. This chain's CDR3 is CASSVDGGSTETQYF. As DNA, the CDR3 is TGTGCCAGCAGCGTAGATGGGGGCTCAACGGAGACCCAGTACTTC.

The chain combines TRBV6-5 with TRBJ1-3, with TRBD1 as a possible D gene (6 bases). There are 13 residues in the CDR3. V lost 10 bases and J lost 0, with 10 bases in between. Germline CDR1 MNHEY, CDR2 SVGAGI. The CDR3: CAIRQVSGNTIYF. The CDR3, as DNA: TGTGCCATTAGACAGGTCTCTGGAAACACCATATATTTT.

The V call is TRBV20-1, the J call TRBJ1-3, with a tentative D call TRBD1 (6 bases). CDR1 is DFQATT, CDR2 SNEGSKA, per germline (reference sequence). The CDR3 loop spans 11 amino acids. The V gene lost 7 bases and the J gene lost 7 bases, with 11 bases spanning the gap. CDR3 in amino acids: CSVRGANTIYF. DNA of the CDR3: TGCAGTGTCCGGGGGGCGAACACCATATATTTT.

The genes are TRBV11-3 and TRBJ2-7; D assignment may be TRBD1 or TRBD2 (6 bases each). The CDR3 extends over 16 amino acids. In germline, CDR1 is SGHNT, CDR2 YENEEA. V was clipped by 0 bases and J by 2 bases, with 14 bases between them. The CDR3 region has the DNA TGTGCCAGCAGCTTAGATGGGGGCGGGACTGCCTACGAGCAGTACTTC. Protein sequence: CASSLDGGGTAYEQYF.

The J gene is TRBJ2-7, the V gene TRBV11-2, with D possibly TRBD1 on 6 matching bases. Germline loops: CDR1 SGHAT, CDR2 FQNNGV. Trimming stripped 7 bases from V and 2 bases from J, with 15 bases between. This CDR3 contains 14 residues. This chain's CDR3 is CASKVGAFTYEQYF. CDR3 DNA: TGTGCCAGCAAGGTGGGGGCGTTTACCTACGAGCAGTACTTC.

With respect to this clone: Distinct nucleotide sequences in the sample also encode this CDR3. The chain combines TRBV5-1 with TRBJ2-7, with TRBD1 matching 10 bases. The CDR3 loop spans 14 amino acids. Trimming took 2 bases from V and 2 from J; bases not matched to a gene: 1. The germline V gene has CDR1 SGHRS and CDR2 YFSETQ. CDR3 protein: CASSFGTGAYEQYF. For the CDR3, the DNA is TGCGCCAGCAGCTTTGGGACAGGGGCCTACGAGCAGTACTTC.

This chain uses TRBV5-1 with TRBJ2-5; possibly TRBD2 for D (6 bases). Germline assignment: CDR1 SGHRS and CDR2 YFSETQ. Trimming cost V 3 bases and J 5 bases, with 14 bases left between them. This CDR3 has 14 amino acids. DNA for the CDR3: TGCGCCAGCAGCTCCAACCTAGCGAGTGAGACCCAGTACTTC. This translates into CASSSNLASETQYF.

This clone was detected a few times. The chain is built from TRBV7-8 and TRBJ1-6; D may be TRBD1 (6 bases). This CDR3 is 16 amino acids long. Per the germline V gene, CDR1 is SGHVS and CDR2 is FQNEAQ. Trimming shortened V by 5 bases and J by 9 bases, and 20 bases separated the two germline ends. CDR3 protein: CASSDFPGAAGSPLHF. In nucleotides, the CDR3 is TGTGCCAGCAGCGACTTTCCGGGGGCCGCGGGTTCACCCCTCCACTTT.

This clone showed up just once. J is TRBJ2-1 and V is TRBV3-1 (or the pseudogene TRBV3-2), with D possibly being TRBD2 (6 bases). There are 12 residues in the CDR3. With 3 bases removed from V and 7 bases from J, the gap between germline ends came to 7 bases. Germline CDR1 reads LGHDT; CDR2 reads YNNKEL (reference sequence). CDR3 in amino acids: CASSHSGNEQFF. The CDR3 DNA is TGTGCCAGCAGCCATAGCGGAAATGAGCAGTTCTTC.

The chain couples TRBV3-1 (or the pseudogene TRBV3-2) to TRBJ1-1; TRBD1 matches at 10 bases. The CDR3 is made up of 15 amino acids. CDR1 and CDR2 (germline): LGHDT, YNNKEL (reference sequence). V shed 4 bases and J 4 bases; nucleotides not matched to a gene: 6. The CDR3 here is CASSPRDRGSTEAFF. The DNA for the CDR3 is TGTGCCAGCAGCCCGCGGGACAGGGGATCCACTGAAGCTTTCTTT.

J is TRBJ2-3 and V is TRBV5-5; D gene unclear. The V and J ends lost 4 bases and 0 bases respectively, with 9 bases between them. The CDR3 is 14 amino acids. Per germline, CDR1 SGHKS and CDR2 YYEKEE (reference sequence). In DNA, the CDR3 is TGTGCCAGCAGCCCGAGTTCTAGCACAGATACGCAGTATTTT. This sequence encodes CASSPSSSTDTQYF.

The V gene is TRBV30, the J gene TRBJ1-4; a weak D match, TRBD1 (6 bases). Germline CDR1 and CDR2: GTSNPN and SVGIG (reference sequence). CDR3 length: 15 residues. V lost 0 bases and J lost 4, with 12 bases in between. The CDR3, as DNA: TGTGCCTGGAGTGTATTGACAGGTTATAATGAAAAACTGTTTTTT. Protein: CAWSVLTGYNEKLFF.

This chain uses TRBV21-1 with TRBJ1-1. TRBV21-1 is labeled a pseudogene. The CDR3 consists of 15 residues. The CDR3 bases are TGTGCCAGCAGAGAAATCCACGGGCGGAACACTGAAGCTTTCTTT. It encodes CASREIHGRNTEAFF.

CDR3 in DNA: TGTGCCAGCAGCTTCGGACAGGGATTGATTCGGTACACTGAAGCTTTCTTT. This codes for CASSFGQGLIRYTEAFF. The chain employs TRBV5-6 and TRBJ1-1; 8 positions agree with TRBD1. V was clipped by 2 bases and J by 3 bases; unmatched bases: 12. The CDR3 totals 17 residues. CDR1 and CDR2 from the germline V gene are SGHDT and YYEEEE. Variable domain in full (rest from reference TRBV5-6 and TRBJ1-1): DAGVTQSPTHLIKTRGQQVTLRCSPKSGHDTVSWYQQALGQGPQFIFQYYEEEERQRGNFPDRFSGHQFPNYSSELNVNALLLGDSALYLCASSFGQGLIRYTEAFFGQGTRLTVV.

The chain combines TRBV7-9 with TRBJ2-3, with a weak D call TRBD2 (7 bases). The V gene lost 2 bases and the J gene lost 1 base, with 13 bases spanning the gap. CDR1 is SEHNR, CDR2 FQNEAQ, per germline (reference sequence). The CDR3 contains 16 residues. Here the CDR3 DNA reads TGTGCCAGCAGCTTAACTGGAGGGGGGGGCACAGATACGCAGTATTTT. Its protein is CASSLTGGGGTDTQYF.

V is TRBV28 and J is TRBJ1-5; unclear D gene. V lost 3 bases and J lost 0, with 6 bases in between. The V gene's germline CDR1 is MDHEN and CDR2 SYDVKM. The CDR3 contains 14 residues. The CDR3 coding sequence is TGTGCCAGCAGTTTTCCCAGTAGCAATCAGCCCCAGCATTTT. This encodes CASSFPSSNQPQHF.

This chain links TRBV6-5 with TRBJ2-5; D ambiguous. Deletions cut 6 bases from V and 7 bases from J, with 18 bases between. The CDR3 is made up of 14 amino acids. Germline V CDR1 and CDR2: MNHEY, SVGAGI. The CDR3 nucleotides read TGTGCCAGCAGCCCGCAGGCCTCCCTCGGGACCCAGTACTTC. It translates to CASSPQASLGTQYF.

V is TRBV24-1 and J is TRBJ1-2, with D tentatively TRBD1 (5 bases). V lost 4 bases and J 4 bases, leaving 9 bases between the germline ends. Germline V gene sequence: CDR1 KGHDR, CDR2 SFDVKD. This CDR3 spans 13 amino acids. The CDR3 is CATSDPTAYGYTF. The DNA of the CDR3 is TGTGCCACCAGTGACCCGACAGCCTATGGCTACACCTTC.

V is TRBV4-2 and J is TRBJ1-1; 9 nucleotides agree with TRBD1. The CDR3 spans 15 residues. Germline CDR1 reads LGHNA; CDR2 reads YNFKEQ. Losses at the gene ends were 2 bases for V and 5 bases for J; bases not matched to a gene: 6. The chain's CDR3 is CASSQPQTGGTEAFF. CDR3 DNA sequence: TGTGCCAGCAGCCAACCCCAGACAGGGGGAACTGAAGCTTTCTTT.

This chain uses TRBV28 with TRBJ2-7; D ambiguous. Per germline, CDR1 MDHEN and CDR2 SYDVKM. Trimming pared 5 bases from V and 1 base from J, leaving 6 bases between. The CDR3 consists of 12 residues. CDR3 amino acids: CASSVSSYEQYF. CDR3 DNA sequence: TGTGCCAGCAGTGTCAGTTCCTACGAGCAGTACTTC.